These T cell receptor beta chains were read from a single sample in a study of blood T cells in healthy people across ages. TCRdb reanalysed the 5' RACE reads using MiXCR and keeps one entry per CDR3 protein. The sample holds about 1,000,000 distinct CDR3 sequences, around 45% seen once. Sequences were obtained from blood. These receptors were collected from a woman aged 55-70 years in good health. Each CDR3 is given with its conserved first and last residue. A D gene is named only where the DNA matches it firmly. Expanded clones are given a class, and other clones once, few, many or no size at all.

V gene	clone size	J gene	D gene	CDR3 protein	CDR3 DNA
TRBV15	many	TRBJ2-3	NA	CATSRRGTDTQYF	TGTGCCACCTCCAGACGGGGCACAGATACGCAGTATTTT
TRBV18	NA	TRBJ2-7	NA	CASSPSEYEQYF	TGTGCCAGCTCACCGTCCGAATACGAGCAGTACTTC
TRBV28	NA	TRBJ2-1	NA	CASSIPFEGFNEQFF	TGTGCCAGCAGTATCCCTTTCGAGGGGTTCAATGAGCAGTTCTTC
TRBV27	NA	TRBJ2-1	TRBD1	CASSSLGQGFNEQFF	TGTGCCAGCAGTTCATTGGGACAGGGGTTTAATGAGCAGTTCTTC
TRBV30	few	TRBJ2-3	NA	CAWRERASTDTQYF	TGTGCCTGGAGGGAGCGGGCTAGCACAGATACGCAGTATTTT
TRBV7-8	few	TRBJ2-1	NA	CASSLRRETAYNEQFF	TGTGCCAGCAGCTTGCGCCGGGAGACCGCCTACAATGAGCAGTTCTTC
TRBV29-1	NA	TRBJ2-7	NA	CSFGRGGEQYF	TGCAGCTTCGGCCGGGGTGGCGAGCAGTACTTC
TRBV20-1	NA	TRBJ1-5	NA	CSAAGTQTGPQHF	TGCAGTGCTGCCGGGACCCAAACAGGACCCCAGCATTTT
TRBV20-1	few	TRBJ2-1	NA	CSARRGPSYNEQFF	TGCAGTGCTAGGAGGGGCCCCTCCTACAATGAGCAGTTCTTC
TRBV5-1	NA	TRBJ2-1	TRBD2	CASASKAGSSYNEQFF	TGCGCCAGCGCGTCGAAAGCGGGGAGCTCCTACAATGAGCAGTTCTTC
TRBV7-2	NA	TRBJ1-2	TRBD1	CASSMGQGMGGYTF	TGTGCCAGCAGCATGGGACAGGGAATGGGTGGCTACACCTTC
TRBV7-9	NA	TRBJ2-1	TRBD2	CASSLSLGAGRANEQFF	TGTGCCAGCAGCTTATCGTTGGGCGCCGGGAGGGCCAATGAGCAGTTCTTC
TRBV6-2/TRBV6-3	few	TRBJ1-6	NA	CASSYPRPNSPLHF	TGTGCCAGCAGTTACCCAAGACCGAATTCACCCCTCCACTTT
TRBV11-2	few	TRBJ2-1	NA	CASSRPPPGPDNEQFF	TGTGCCAGCAGCCGACCCCCACCGGGGCCGGACAATGAGCAGTTCTTC
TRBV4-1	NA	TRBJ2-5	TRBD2	CASSQPREGDEQYF	TGCGCCAGCAGCCAACCGCGGGAGGGTGATGAGCAGTACTTC
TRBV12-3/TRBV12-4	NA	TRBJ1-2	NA	CASSTTVNYGYTF	TGTGCCAGCAGTACGACAGTTAACTATGGCTACACCTTC
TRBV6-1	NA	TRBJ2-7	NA	CASSDYTYEQYF	TGTGCCAGCAGTGACTATACCTACGAGCAGTACTTC
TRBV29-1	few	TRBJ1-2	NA	CSVEDPGGDGYTF	TGCAGCGTTGAAGATCCGGGGGGCGATGGCTACACCTTC
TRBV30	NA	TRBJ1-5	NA	CAWSRSVQGGQPQHF	TGTGCCTGGAGTCGGAGTGTACAGGGTGGACAGCCCCAGCATTTT
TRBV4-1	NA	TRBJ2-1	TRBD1	CASSHWTGGTDEQFF	TGCGCCAGCAGCCACTGGACAGGGGGCACCGATGAGCAGTTCTTC
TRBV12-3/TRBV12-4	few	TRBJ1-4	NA	CASSLRTGTNEKLFF	TGTGCCAGCAGTTTACGAACCGGAACTAATGAAAAACTGTTTTTT
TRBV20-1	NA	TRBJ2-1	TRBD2	CSAHPYGRANLEQFF	TGCAGTGCACACCCATACGGGAGGGCCAACCTAGAGCAGTTCTTC
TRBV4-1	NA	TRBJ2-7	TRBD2	CASSQDRASGRGYEQYF	TGCGCCAGCAGCCAAGATCGGGCTAGCGGGAGGGGTTACGAGCAGTACTTC
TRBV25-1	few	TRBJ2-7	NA	CASSEGSSWGAEQYF	TGTGCCAGCAGTGAAGGGTCCTCATGGGGGGCCGAGCAGTACTTC
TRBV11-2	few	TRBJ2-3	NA	CASSSNPGSGDTQYF	TGTGCCAGCAGCTCCAATCCCGGGTCTGGGGATACGCAGTATTTT
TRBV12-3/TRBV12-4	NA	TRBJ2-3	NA	CASSLAWAQYF	TGTGCCAGCAGTTTAGCCTGGGCGCAGTATTTT
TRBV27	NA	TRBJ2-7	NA	CASSAVGSSYEQYF	TGTGCCAGCAGTGCGGTGGGTAGTTCCTACGAGCAGTACTTC
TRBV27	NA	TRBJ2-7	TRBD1	CVSRHDRDRDEQYF	TGTGTCAGCAGACACGACCGGGACAGGGACGAGCAGTACTTC
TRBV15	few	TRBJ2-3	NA	CATSREASTSTDTQYF	TGTGCCACCAGCAGAGAGGCTAGCACTAGCACAGATACGCAGTATTTT
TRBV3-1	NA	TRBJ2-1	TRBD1	CASSQSVGGWNEQFF	TGTGCCAGCAGCCAAAGCGTAGGGGGCTGGAATGAGCAGTTCTTC
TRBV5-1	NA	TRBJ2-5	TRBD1	CASSWGTGVEETQYF	TGCGCCAGCAGCTGGGGGACAGGGGTGGAAGAGACCCAGTACTTC
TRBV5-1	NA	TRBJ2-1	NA	CASSLSEYNEQFF	TGCGCCAGCAGCTTGTCCGAATACAATGAGCAGTTCTTC
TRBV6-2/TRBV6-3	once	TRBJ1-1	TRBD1	CASRTDRALNTEAFF	TGTGCCAGCAGGACCGACAGGGCCCTGAACACTGAAGCTTTCTTT
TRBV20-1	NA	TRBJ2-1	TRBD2	CSAKVGGRQNEQFF	TGCAGTGCAAAAGTCGGCGGGAGGCAGAATGAGCAGTTCTTC
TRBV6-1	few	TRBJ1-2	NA	CASSFGTPGFSSGYTF	TGTGCCAGCAGCTTCGGGACACCGGGATTCAGTTCTGGCTACACCTTC
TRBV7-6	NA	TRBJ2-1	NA	CASSAVGAGYNEQFF	TGTGCCAGTAGCGCAGTTGGGGCGGGCTACAATGAGCAGTTCTTC
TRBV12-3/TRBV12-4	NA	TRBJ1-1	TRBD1	CASSFDRGGEAFF	TGTGCCAGCAGTTTTGACAGGGGCGGTGAAGCTTTCTTT
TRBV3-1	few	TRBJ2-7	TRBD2	CASSQTRLAGGSEQYF	TGTGCCAGCAGCCAAACGAGGCTAGCGGGAGGGTCCGAGCAGTACTTC
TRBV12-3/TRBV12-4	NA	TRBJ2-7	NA	CASSLILGNEQYF	TGTGCCAGCAGTTTAATTCTGGGGAACGAGCAGTACTTC
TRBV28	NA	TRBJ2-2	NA	CASSFPRTGELFF	TGTGCCAGCAGTTTCCCTCGGACCGGGGAGCTGTTTTTT
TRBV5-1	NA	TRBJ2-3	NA	CASSLMNSGTSTYTQYF	TGCGCCAGCAGCTTGATGAATAGCGGCACTAGCACATATACGCAGTATTTT
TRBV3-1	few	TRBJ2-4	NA	CASRSSGNIQYF	TGTGCCAGCAGGTCTTCGGGAAACATTCAGTACTTC
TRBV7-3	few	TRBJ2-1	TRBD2	CASSLGAGARIGEQFF	TGTGCCAGCAGCTTAGGAGCGGGAGCACGTATCGGTGAGCAGTTCTTC
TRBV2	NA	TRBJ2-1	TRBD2	CASSGLVLYEQFF	TGTGCCAGCAGCGGACTAGTTCTCTATGAGCAGTTCTTC
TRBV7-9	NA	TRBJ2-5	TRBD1	CASSTGTGGMGETQYF	TGTGCCAGCAGCACCGGGACAGGCGGGATGGGGGAGACCCAGTACTTC
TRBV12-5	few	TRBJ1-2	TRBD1	CASGSLSDRYNYGYTF	TGTGCTAGTGGTTCGCTGTCGGACAGGTATAACTATGGCTACACCTTC
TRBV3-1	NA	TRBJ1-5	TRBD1	CASSPFQGGNQPQHF	TGTGCCAGCAGCCCTTTTCAGGGGGGCAATCAGCCCCAGCATTTT
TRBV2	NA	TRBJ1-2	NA	CASSEDRGIYYGYTF	TGTGCCAGCAGTGAAGACAGAGGAATTTACTATGGCTACACCTTC
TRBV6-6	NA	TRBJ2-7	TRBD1	CASSGQGRPTDEQYF	TGTGCCAGCAGTGGACAGGGACGCCCTACTGACGAGCAGTACTTC